Below are 7 T cell receptor beta chains sequenced from a single sample in a study of T cells in Graves' hyperthyroidism and ophthalmopathy. From RNA transcripts, TCR beta CDR3 regions were amplified. RT-PCR in the first round (using the HTBI primer set) targeted the TCR CDR3. TCRdb re-analysed the multiplex PCR reads in MiXCR, keeping a single row per CDR3 protein. The sample has 350,000 or so distinct CDR3 sequences; roughly 20% are singletons. Sequenced sample: blood. These receptors all stem from a woman aged 40 to 50 with Graves' ophthalmopathy.

This clonotype was seen repeatedly, ten times or more. As DNA, the CDR3 is TGCGCCAGCAGCCCGACAAGATCAGTCCCTGAAGCTTTCTTT. It translates to CASSPTRSVPEAFF. This chain connects TRBV4-1 to TRBJ1-1; unclear D gene. There are 14 residues in the CDR3. Germline loops: CDR1 MGHRA, CDR2 YSYEKL. V gave up 4 bases and J gave up 6 bases, with 15 bases separating them.

This clonotype was observed many times. The chain carries TRBV11-2 and TRBJ2-7; D gene ambiguous. With 6 bases removed from V and 2 bases from J, the gap between germline ends came to 8 bases. Looked up from germline, CDR1 is SGHAT and CDR2 is FQNNGV. This CDR3 region has 12 residues. The DNA of the CDR3 is TGTGCCAGCAGACGTAGTGCCTACGAGCAGTACTTC. Its translation is CASRRSAYEQYF.

The rearrangement uses TRBV28 and TRBJ2-7; 7 positions match TRBD2. J gave up 7 bases and V 5 bases, and 14 bases lay outside the gene matches. Germline CDR1 and CDR2: MDHEN and SYDVKM. The CDR3 has 15 amino acids. CDR3 sequence (DNA): TGTGCCAGCAGTCCCCGAACAAGCCTACTAGCGGAGCAGTACTTC. Amino acid sequence: CASSPRTSLLAEQYF. Using reference TRBV28 and TRBJ2-7 for the parts outside the CDR3, the full variable domain is DVKVTQSSRYLVKRTGEKVFLECVQDMDHENMFWYRQDPGLGLRLIYFSYDVKMKEKGDIPEGYSVSREKKERFSLILESASTNQTSMYLCASSPRTSLLAEQYFGPGTRLTVT.

This clonotype was seen a handful of times. The J gene is TRBJ1-5, the V gene TRBV7-2; a weak D match, TRBD1 (6 bases). The CDR3 covers 15 residues. Germline V gene data show CDR1 as SGHTA and CDR2 as FQGNSA. Trimming stripped 3 bases from V and 0 bases from J, with 9 bases between. The CDR3 is CASSFTGTSNQPQHF. CDR3 nucleotides: TGTGCCAGCAGCTTCACAGGGACTAGCAATCAGCCCCAGCATTTT.

There are many counts of this clonotype. The chain carries TRBV5-6 and TRBJ2-7, with 8 bases identical to TRBD1. Germline V gene sequence: CDR1 SGHDT, CDR2 YYEEEE. J was trimmed by 2 bases and V by 5 bases; bases with no gene match: 12. This CDR3 is 16 amino acids long. The CDR3 bases are TGTGCCAGCAGTCCGCAGCCGACAGGGGAAGCCTACGAGCAGTACTTC. The encoded protein is CASSPQPTGEAYEQYF.

At least ten counts were recorded for this clonotype. J is TRBJ1-1 and V is TRBV11-2, with a possible D match to TRBD1 (6 bases). CDR3 length equals 12 residues. V was pared by 6 bases and J by 8 bases, with 13 bases between. Germline lookup yields CDR1 SGHAT and CDR2 FQNNGV. CDR3: CASSDRQAEAFF. In DNA form, the CDR3 reads TGTGCCAGCAGTGATCGACAGGCCGAAGCTTTCTTT.

This clonotype showed up many times. This chain uses TRBV20-1 with TRBJ1-1, with D uncertain. The CDR3 has 11 amino acids. Between the trimmed V and J ends, which lost 3 bases and 5 bases, there was a span of 7 bases. Germline V gene sequence: CDR1 DFQATT, CDR2 SNEGSKA (reference sequence). The CDR3 region has the DNA TGCAGTGCTAGTCTTCCGACTGAAGCTTTCTTT. It encodes CSASLPTEAFF.